This T cell receptor (beta chain) was found in a study of T-cell memory formation after mild COVID-19. TCRdb fed the 5' RACE reads into MiXCR, producing one record per CDR3 protein. The repertoire holds approximately 500,000 distinct CDR3 sequences, with roughly 25% as singletons. General study points: Clones contracting day 15 to 85 were balanced CD4/CD8; later expanders leaned CD4+.

With respect to this clonotype: What it binds is not known.

Per germline, CDR1 MGHRA and CDR2 YSYEKL. V lost 1 base to trimming and J lost 7 bases, with 14 bases between them. The CDR3 runs 14 residues. Input material: PBMCs or a T cell subset sorted from them (not recorded which). This chain links TRBV4-1 with TRBJ2-7; D is ambiguous. This TCR derives from an adult woman who had mild COVID-19 (a few samples of this study predate the infection). Cell type and time point are not known. CDR3 DNA: TGCGCCAGCAGCCAAGGGAGCGCAGGATATGAGCAGTACTTC. Translation: CASSQGSAGYEQYF.